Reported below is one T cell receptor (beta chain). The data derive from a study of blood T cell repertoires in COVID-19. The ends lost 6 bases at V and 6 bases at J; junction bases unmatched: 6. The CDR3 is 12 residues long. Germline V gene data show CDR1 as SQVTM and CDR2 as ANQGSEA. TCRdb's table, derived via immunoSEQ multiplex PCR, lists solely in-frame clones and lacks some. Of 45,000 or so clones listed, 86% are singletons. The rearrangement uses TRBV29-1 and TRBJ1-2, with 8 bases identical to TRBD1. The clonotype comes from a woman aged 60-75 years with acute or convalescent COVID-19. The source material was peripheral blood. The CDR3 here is CSVGQGGDGYTF. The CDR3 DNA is TGCAGCGTCGGACAGGGCGGCGATGGCTACACCTTC.